Presented here are 19 T cell receptor beta chains from one specimen sequenced in a study of T cells in Graves' hyperthyroidism and ophthalmopathy. It was RNA transcripts that yielded the amplified TCR beta CDR3 regions. The HTBI set primed first-round TCR CDR3 RT-PCR. TCRdb re-called the multiplex PCR reads with MiXCR, one entry per CDR3 protein. Seen here are 450,000 to 600,000 distinct CDR3 sequences, nearly 20% observed once, and the top ten hold approximately 48%. Sequenced: blood. The source of these receptors is a man aged 40-49 years with Graves' ophthalmopathy.

This clonotype was seen a handful of times. The chain employs TRBV29-1 and TRBJ2-7, with D perhaps TRBD1 or TRBD2 (5 bases each). Germline V gene data show CDR1 as SQVTM and CDR2 as ANQGSEA. This CDR3 is 15 amino acids long. V gave up 7 bases and J gave up 3 bases, with 22 bases separating them. The CDR3 coding sequence is TGCAGCGCCTCGCAGGGTGTGGGGACGGGCTACGAGCAGTACTTC. This codes for CSASQGVGTGYEQYF.

This clonotype was seen many times. The CDR3 sequence is CASISSGRGGSYNEQFF. In DNA form, the CDR3 reads TGTGCCAGCATTTCTAGCGGGAGGGGTGGCTCCTACAATGAGCAGTTCTTC. This chain connects TRBV6-2 or TRBV6-3 to TRBJ2-1; TRBD2 aligns across 12 bases. V shed 7 bases and J 0 bases; nucleotides not matched to a gene: 7. CDR1 MNHEY and CDR2 SVGEGT come from the germline V gene. This CDR3 is built from 17 residues.

Concerning this clonotype: The conserved phenylalanine or tryptophan is not found at the CDR3 terminus, so this likely reflects a read error. The rearrangement joins TRBV6-5 to TRBJ1-6; 7 nucleotides agree with TRBD1. Germline values: CDR1 MNHEY, CDR2 SVGAGI. The ends lost 2 bases at V and 0 bases at J; junction bases unmatched: 7. The CDR3 loop spans 18 amino acids. CDR3 bases: TGTGCCAGCAGTTACCAGGGACAGCGCGCCTCCTATAATTCACCCCTCCACTGT. Translating it yields CASSYQGQRASYNSPLHC.

This clonotype was observed at least ten times. This chain uses TRBV12-3 or TRBV12-4 with TRBJ2-7, with D possibly TRBD2 on 6 matching bases. The V gene lost 6 bases and the J gene lost 9 bases, with 21 bases spanning the gap. There are 14 residues in the CDR3. For the CDR3, the DNA is TGTGCCAGCAGCCACCCCGGGAGCGGACCCACGCAGTACTTC. Translating it yields CASSHPGSGPTQYF.

This clonotype came up a few times. The rearrangement links TRBV20-1 to TRBJ2-3; D possibly matches TRBD1 or TRBD2 (5 bases each). This CDR3 is built from 13 residues. The germline V gene has CDR1 DFQATT and CDR2 SNEGSKA (reference sequence). V shed 0 bases and J shed 1 base, with 5 bases lying between them. The CDR3 loop is CSAREGGTDTQYF. The CDR3 DNA is TGCAGTGCTAGAGAGGGGGGCACAGATACGCAGTATTTT.

The chain links TRBV3-1 to TRBJ1-1; D is ambiguous. Trimming took 7 bases from V and 1 from J, leaving 10 bases between them. Looked up from germline, CDR1 is LGHDT and CDR2 is YNNKEL (reference sequence). This CDR3 comprises 13 residues. This chain's CDR3 is CASNNRGNTEAFF. The CDR3 bases are TGTGCCAGCAACAACCGGGGGAACACTGAAGCTTTCTTT.

The count of this clonotype is one. A much more abundant neighbour one base away suggests this may be a read error. The chain uses TRBV2 and TRBJ2-4; 8 bases line up with TRBD2. V gave up 1 base and J gave up 9 bases; unmatched junction bases: 17. Looked up from germline, CDR1 is SNHLY and CDR2 is FYNNEI. The CDR3 sequence is 18 residues long. The CDR3 coding sequence is TGTGCCAGCAGTGAAGTCGAATGGAGCGGGAGAGGAGTAGTCATTCAGTACTTC. Translating gives CASSEVEWSGRGVVIQYF.

This clonotype was counted a few times. The genes are TRBV28 and TRBJ2-7; 7 bases match TRBD1. CDR3 length: 14 residues. Germline V gene data show CDR1 as MDHEN and CDR2 as SYDVKM. Unmatched junction bases numbered 10, after V lost 6 bases and J lost 5 bases. CDR3: CASSPTTGDNEQYF. The CDR3 bases are TGTGCCAGCAGCCCTACTACAGGGGATAACGAGCAGTACTTC.

The V call is TRBV4-1, the J call TRBJ1-2, with 7 bases lining up with TRBD1. The J segment lost 5 bases and the V segment lost 7 bases, leaving 13 bases of the junction unmatched. This CDR3 comprises 15 residues. CDR1 is MGHRA, CDR2 YSYEKL, per germline. The CDR3 bases are TGCGCCAGCAAGATCGACAGGGAAAGTGGGTATGGCTACACCTTC. Translating it yields CASKIDRESGYGYTF.

In the case of this clonotype: A read error may account for a junction end that differs from germline. The CDR3 nucleotides read TGTGCCAGCAGCCTAACGACGGCCCGCTCTGAAAACACCATATATTTT. As protein: CASSLTTARSENTIYF. The chain carries TRBV7-2 and TRBJ1-3, with D unresolved. The germline V gene encodes CDR1 SGHTA and CDR2 FQGNSA. This CDR3 spans 16 amino acids.

This clonotype was observed a few times. The chain links TRBV10-3 to TRBJ2-7, with D perhaps TRBD1 (6 bases). V gave up 6 bases and J gave up 1 base, with 13 bases separating them. Looked up from germline, CDR1 is ENHRY and CDR2 is SYGVKD. This CDR3 comprises 14 residues. CDR3 protein: CAIRAQGMSYEQYF. CDR3 DNA sequence: TGTGCCATCAGGGCACAGGGCATGTCCTACGAGCAGTACTTC.

The sample holds a few counts of this clonotype. This rearrangement joins TRBV9 to TRBJ1-1; D is uncertain. Germline CDR1 reads SGDLS; CDR2 reads YYNGEE. V lost 7 bases, J lost 6 bases, and 16 bases lay in between. This CDR3 spans 13 amino acids. CDR3 nucleotides: TGTGCCAGCTCCAGGAGTGGGATTGCTGAAGCTTTCTTT. Its translation is CASSRSGIAEAFF.

A note on this clonotype: A much more abundant neighbour one base away suggests this may be a read error. The chain couples TRBV20-1 to TRBJ2-7; 7 bases align to TRBD2. The V gene end was trimmed by 3 bases and the J gene end by 3 bases; junction bases not matched to a gene: 8. This CDR3 spans 14 amino acids. Germline CDR1 reads DFQATT; CDR2 reads SNEGSKA (reference sequence). In nucleotides, the CDR3 is TGCAGTGCTAGTGGGACTACCCGACTCTACGAGCAGTACTTC. It is translated as CSASGTTRLYEQYF.

For this clonotype: A read error may be the cause here, since a much bigger clone is one base away. The chain joins TRBV27 to TRBJ2-7; D is unresolved. Per germline, CDR1 MNHEY and CDR2 SMNVEV (reference sequence). This CDR3 has 13 residues. The DNA of the CDR3 is TGTGCCAGCAATTTATCTCCCCCCTACGAGCAGTACTTC. Amino acids: CASNLSPPYEQYF.

The chain recombines TRBV12-5 with TRBJ1-5; no firm D call. CDR3 length: 13 residues. Per the germline V gene, CDR1 is LGHNT and CDR2 is FRNRAP. V was pared by 5 bases and J by 5 bases, with 10 bases between. The DNA for the CDR3 is TGTGCTAGTGGTCATAGCCCCGATCAGCCCCAGCATTTT. Encoded protein: CASGHSPDQPQHF.

This clonotype came up a few times. The J gene is TRBJ1-5, the V gene TRBV5-1; D is uncertain. The CDR3 runs to 13 residues. Trimming left V 4 bases short and J 5 bases short, with 10 bases between. The germline V gene encodes CDR1 SGHRS and CDR2 YFSETQ. The CDR3 nucleotides read TGCGCCAGCAGCCTGAAATCGGATCAGCCCCAGCATTTT. Its translation is CASSLKSDQPQHF.

The chain has TRBV6-1 and TRBJ1-4; D is undetermined. From germline, CDR1 is MNHNS and CDR2 SASEGT. The CDR3 contains 14 residues. Trimming left V 4 bases short and J 3 bases short, with 9 bases between. CDR3 in DNA: TGTGCCAGCAGTGGGGGAAGCGCTAATGAAAAACTGTTTTTT. Protein sequence: CASSGGSANEKLFF.

This clonotype showed up many times. J is TRBJ1-2 and V is TRBV12-3 or TRBV12-4, with D maybe TRBD1 (5 bases). V shed 7 bases and J shed 6 bases, with 24 bases lying between them. CDR3 length: 16 residues. The CDR3 sequence: CASTPAGRRLINGYTF. CDR3 nucleotides: TGTGCCAGCACCCCCGCGGGGCGCCGTCTTATAAATGGCTACACCTTC.

This clonotype was seen at least ten times. V is TRBV28 and J is TRBJ2-7, with D possibly being TRBD1 (6 bases). The CDR3 consists of 14 residues. Per the germline V gene, CDR1 is MDHEN and CDR2 is SYDVKM. Trimming shortened V by 5 bases and J by 4 bases, and 15 bases separated the two germline ends. As DNA, the CDR3 is TGTGCCAGCAGTCCGCGGACAGAACTTTACGAGCAGTACTTC. It translates to CASSPRTELYEQYF.